This TCR beta chain is from a study of tumour-infiltrating T cells in Burkitt lymphoma. Background on the study: This cohort included all epidemiological subtypes of Burkitt lymphoma. Overall and progression-free survival were predicted by productive clonality.

General study points: Several public clonotypes were shared across many Burkitt lymphoma patients.

This clone was observed a few times. Its antigen is unidentified. V shed 0 bases and J 4 bases; nucleotides not matched to a gene: 1. Per the germline V gene, CDR1 is MNHEY and CDR2 is SVGAGI. The CDR3 has 15 residues. Profiled with immunoSEQ multiplex PCR; TCRdb holds only in-frame clones, not every one. The sample records approximately 46,000 clones, around 30% being singletons. V gene TRBV6-5 combines with J gene TRBJ2-1; 9 bases agree with TRBD1. This clonotype was sampled from a human donor with Burkitt lymphoma. Sequencing was carried out using tumor tissue. The CDR3 DNA follows: TGTGCCAGCAGTTACTCCGGACAGGGGTACAATGAGCAGTTCTTC. Its protein product is CASSYSGQGYNEQFF.